Sequencing of this T cell receptor beta chain was carried out in a study of T cells in Graves' hyperthyroidism and ophthalmopathy. The CDR3 runs to 17 residues. The trim removed 5 bases at V and 4 bases at J, leaving 11 bases unmatched. Germline V lookup: CDR1 SGHTA, CDR2 FQGNSA. This clonotype was seen only a few times. Authors of the study amplified TCR beta CDR3 regions from RNA transcripts. TCR CDR3 underwent first-round RT-PCR with the HTBI primer set. Via MiXCR, TCRdb re-called the multiplex PCR reads, giving one row per CDR3 protein. The sample shows roughly 300,000 distinct CDR3 sequences, about 18% of them seen only once.

The sequencing input was blood. This sequence was found in a woman aged 50 to 60 with Graves' hyperthyroidism. The J gene is TRBJ2-1, the V gene TRBV7-2; 10 positions agree with TRBD2. The CDR3 DNA sequence: TGTGCCAGCAGCGAAACTAGCGGGGCGAGGGGGTACAATGAGCAGTTCTTC. It is translated as CASSETSGARGYNEQFF.